This T cell receptor (beta chain) was documented in a study of cytomegalovirus exposure and HLA in healthy donors. Study-level findings and limits: In a later analysis, parvovirus B19, influenza, CMV and Epstein-Barr virus appeared linked to several top co-occurrence clusters. Under in vitro conditions, a few CMV-associated chains were confirmed as specific for CMV antigens. Most observed TCR sequences were rare, whereas some public TCRs were detected in many donors. Later work associated approximately 17,000 TCR beta sequences with HLA alleles at 0.05 false discovery rate.

Of note for this clone: The antigen is unknown. Other nucleotide sequences from this sample produce the same CDR3.

The PCR used 60 Vbeta and 13 Jbeta primers. Method: immunoSEQ multiplex PCR; TCRdb's copy keeps in-frame clones and lacks some. The table shows about 130,000 clones, with about 70% occurring only once. Deletions cut 2 bases from V and 4 bases from J, with 5 bases between. Germline V gives CDR1 LNHDA, CDR2 SQIVND (reference sequence). The CDR3 is 12 amino acids. This receptor was identified in a woman aged 60-75 years in good health and CMV-seropositive. This chain connects TRBV19 to TRBJ1-2, with D tentatively TRBD1 (5 bases). Input material: PBMCs. The CDR3 bases are TGTGCCAGTAGTATACAGGGCTATGGCTACACCTTC. Encoded protein: CASSIQGYGYTF.